Described below is a single T cell receptor (beta chain) sequence and its context. Its antigen is unidentified. Repertoires were generated with immunoSEQ multiplex PCR, while TCRdb's copy carries only in-frame clones and drops some. The profile shows 13,000 to 15,000 clones, 89% of them singletons. This CDR3 has 14 amino acids. CDR1 is SGHRS and CDR2 is YFSETQ in the germline V gene. Trimming took 2 bases from V and 2 from J, leaving 8 bases between them. This entry belongs to a study of T cells in localized non-small cell lung cancer. Notes on the study in general: Among blood samples, higher T cell density accompanied longer overall survival.

The sample in question was peripheral blood mononuclear cells, obtained before any cancer treatment. The source is a man aged 35-69 years with stage III lung adenocarcinoma. This chain connects TRBV5-1 to TRBJ1-3; D perhaps matches TRBD1 (5 bases). The CDR3 DNA sequence: TGCGCCAGCAGCTTTGGGGGGACTGGAAACACCATATATTTT. Residues: CASSFGGTGNTIYF.